This TCR beta chain emerged from a study of cytomegalovirus exposure and HLA in healthy donors. In this sample, this clone turned up a few times. Amplification used 60 Vbeta primers and 13 Jbeta primers. Using immunoSEQ multiplex PCR, the repertoire was profiled, and TCRdb retains in-frame clones only, with some absent. The sample lists some 180,000 clones, more than 85% occurring once. V was trimmed by 0 bases and J by 1 base, leaving 12 bases between them. This CDR3 region has 16 residues. Germline V gives CDR1 SGHDN, CDR2 FVKESK. The sample consisted of PBMCs. The sequence came from a girl in the first two years of life in good health and CMV-seronegative. J is TRBJ1-1 and V is TRBV14, with TRBD1 as a possible D gene (5 bases). CDR3 region: CASSQDSREANTEAFF. The CDR3 region has the DNA TGTGCCAGCAGCCAAGATAGCAGGGAGGCGAACACTGAAGCTTTCTTT.